This T cell receptor (beta chain) originates from a study of blood T cell repertoires in COVID-19. At the level of the study: Samples came from the United States, Italy and Spain, spanning acute and convalescent COVID-19. T cells, B-cell-depleted T cells, or PBMCs supplied cDNA or gDNA.

Trimming shortened V by 6 bases and J by 2 bases, and 7 bases separated the two germline ends. The CDR3 is 13 residues long. Per the original methods: The authors estimated nucleated cell counts from reference gene primer amplification. Profiling relied on immunoSEQ multiplex PCR, and the TCRdb table lists in-frame clones only, not all of them. V, J and clone size reflect that table, while D and trimming were determined from the DNA. In the table there are a few hundred thousand clones, around 83% of which are singletons. The rearrangement uses TRBV12-3 or TRBV12-4 and TRBJ2-2; D is undetermined. The sequencing sample was made of peripheral blood. The sequence was obtained from a woman between 45 and 65 years old with acute or convalescent COVID-19. The CDR3 loop is CASSPTNTGELFF. As DNA, the CDR3 is TGTGCCAGCAGCCCTACCAACACCGGGGAGCTGTTTTTT.